The 18 T cell receptor beta chains below all came from one sample that was sequenced in a study of blood T cell repertoires in COVID-19. Profiling relied on immunoSEQ multiplex PCR, and the TCRdb table lists in-frame clones only, not all of them. The sample consists of approximately 23,000 clones, about 90% of them appearing once. The sequenced sample consisted of peripheral blood. These receptors originate from a woman over 75 with active COVID-19.

V and J are TRBV6-6 and TRBJ2-1; unclear D gene. The CDR3 spans 12 residues. The V gene lost 2 bases and the J gene lost 5 bases, with 4 bases spanning the gap. Germline V CDR1 and CDR2: MNHNY, SVGAGI (reference sequence). DNA of the CDR3: TGTGCCAGCAGTTACCATGACAATGAGCAGTTCTTC. Its translation is CASSYHDNEQFF.

The chain uses TRBV18 and TRBJ2-7, with TRBD1 identical over 8 bases. J was trimmed by 3 bases and V by 3 bases; bases with no gene match: 4. The germline V gene has CDR1 KGHSH and CDR2 LQKENI. The CDR3 sequence is 14 residues long. The DNA of the CDR3 is TGTGCCAGCTCACCCCGGACAGGGATCTACGAGCAGTACTTC. Protein: CASSPRTGIYEQYF.

The chain combines TRBV5-4 with TRBJ2-1; TRBD1 matches at 8 bases. The CDR3 loop spans 15 amino acids. Germline CDR1 SGHNT, CDR2 YYREEE (reference sequence). Unmatched junction bases numbered 9, after V lost 2 bases and J lost 8 bases. CDR3 amino acids: CASSFAGQVQYEQFF. In nucleotides, the CDR3 is TGTGCCAGCAGCTTTGCGGGACAGGTACAATATGAGCAGTTCTTC.

This sequence joins TRBV7-3 and TRBJ2-1; D gene unclear. CDR1 SGHTA and CDR2 FQGTGA come from the germline V gene. Trimming took 3 bases from V and 1 from J, leaving 7 bases between them. This CDR3 has 14 residues. The CDR3 region is CASSLGPSYNEQFF. The CDR3 DNA reads TGTGCCAGCAGCTTGGGCCCGTCCTACAATGAGCAGTTCTTC.

This chain connects TRBV4-3 to TRBJ2-1; 9 bases are a match to TRBD2. The CDR3 covers 18 residues. With V trimmed by 0 bases and J by 4 bases, 10 bases remained unmatched. Germline CDR1 is LGHNA and CDR2 is YSLEER. The CDR3 protein is CASSQDGAGGPPYNEQFF. Written as DNA, the CDR3 is TGCGCCAGCAGCCAAGATGGGGCGGGGGGGCCCCCTTACAATGAGCAGTTCTTC.

The V gene is TRBV7-9, the J gene TRBJ1-2, with 8 positions matching TRBD1. CDR1 is SEHNR, CDR2 FQNEAQ, per germline (reference sequence). V dropped 5 bases and J dropped 3; count of bases not matched to a gene: 11. This CDR3 region has 16 residues. The CDR3 region is CASSASPGTGDYGYTF. The CDR3, as DNA: TGTGCCAGCAGCGCCTCCCCCGGGACAGGTGACTATGGCTACACCTTC.

The gene calls are TRBV16 and TRBJ1-6; weak D call: TRBD1 (5 bases). Trimming shortened V by 1 base and J by 2 bases, and 12 bases separated the two germline ends. The CDR3 length is 17 residues. Germline CDR1 and CDR2: KGHSY and FQNENV. The CDR3 is CASSQYVGPAYNSPLHF. The CDR3 nucleotides read TGTGCCAGCAGCCAATATGTGGGGCCGGCCTATAATTCACCCCTCCACTTT.

The genes are TRBV11-2 and TRBJ2-5, with TRBD2 identical over 8 bases. The ends lost 1 base at V and 5 bases at J; junction bases unmatched: 3. This CDR3 is built from 14 residues. Germline values: CDR1 SGHAT, CDR2 FQNNGV. The CDR3 sequence: CASSLAQRGETQYF. Written as DNA, the CDR3 is TGTGCCAGCAGCTTAGCCCAGCGGGGGGAGACCCAGTACTTC. Full variable domain (rest looked up from reference TRBV11-2 and TRBJ2-5): EAGVAQSPRYKIIEKRQSVAFWCNPISGHATLYWYQQILGQGPKLLIQFQNNGVVDDSQLPKDRFSAERLKGVDSTLKIQPAKLEDSAVYLCASSLAQRGETQYFGPGTRLLVL.

The chain carries TRBV6-2 or TRBV6-3 and TRBJ2-7, with 7 bases aligning to TRBD2. Germline V gene data show CDR1 as MNHEY and CDR2 as SVGEGT. There are 13 residues in the CDR3. Unmatched junction bases numbered 3, after V lost 4 bases and J lost 3 bases. CDR3 nucleotide sequence: TGTGCCAGCAGTTGGGAGGGGAACTACGAGCAGTACTTC. It codes for CASSWEGNYEQYF.

The V and J genes are TRBV6-1 and TRBJ2-1; 9 nucleotides align to TRBD1. Per germline, CDR1 MNHNS and CDR2 SASEGT. This CDR3 has 16 amino acids. The J segment lost 3 bases and the V segment lost 2 bases, leaving 5 bases of the junction unmatched. The DNA of the CDR3 is TGTGCCAGCAGTGAACTCCCGGGACAGGGCTACAATGAGCAGTTCTTC. Translated, it gives CASSELPGQGYNEQFF.

The genes are TRBV6-6 and TRBJ1-2, with 10 bases fitting TRBD1. V was clipped by 6 bases and J by 8 bases; unmatched bases: 9. This CDR3 contains 14 residues. The germline gives CDR1 MNHNY, CDR2 SVGAGI (reference sequence). The CDR3 DNA reads TGTGCCAGCAGCCGGGACAGGGGCGCTTTGGGCTACACCTTC. Its protein is CASSRDRGALGYTF.

This clone was detected once. V usage is TRBV6-2 or TRBV6-3 and J usage is TRBJ1-1; no clear D gene. V lost 4 bases to trimming and J lost 6 bases, with 18 bases between them. CDR1 MNHEY and CDR2 SVGEGT come from the germline V gene. The CDR3 sequence is 15 residues long. The CDR3 loop is CASSSPVWFAAEAFF. DNA for the CDR3: TGTGCCAGCAGTTCCCCGGTGTGGTTCGCGGCTGAAGCTTTCTTT.

The J gene is TRBJ2-3, the V gene TRBV6-5, with a tentative D call TRBD2 (6 bases). CDR1 is MNHEY, CDR2 SVGAGI, per germline. CDR3 length: 16 residues. V was shortened by 3 bases and J by 3 bases, with 16 bases between the two germline ends. CDR3 sequence: CASSYLEGWRTDTQYF. The DNA for the CDR3 is TGTGCCAGCAGTTATTTGGAGGGATGGCGTACAGATACGCAGTATTTT.

The rearrangement uses TRBV28 and TRBJ1-6, with D possibly being TRBD1 (6 bases). Between the trimmed V and J ends, which lost 3 bases and 7 bases, there was a span of 10 bases. This CDR3 spans 14 amino acids. Germline CDR1 reads MDHEN; CDR2 reads SYDVKM. The CDR3 loop reads CASSLLQGNSPLHF. The CDR3 DNA is TGTGCCAGCAGTTTGCTCCAGGGGAATTCACCCCTCCACTTT.

The rearrangement joins TRBV9 to TRBJ1-4; D is uncertain. Trimming pared 4 bases from V and 3 bases from J, leaving 16 bases between. CDR3 length: 16 residues. The germline V gene has CDR1 SGDLS and CDR2 YYNGEE. CDR3 region: CASSPSPQASNEKLFF. CDR3 nucleotides: TGTGCCAGCAGCCCGTCCCCTCAGGCATCTAATGAAAAACTGTTTTTT.

This clone has a handful of counts. The chain combines TRBV10-3 with TRBJ1-5; tentative D call: TRBD1 (6 bases). CDR3 size: 14 residues. CDR1 and CDR2 from the germline V gene are ENHRY and SYGVKD. The V end lost 10 bases, the J end lost 7 bases, and 20 bases lay between the germline ends. CDR3 DNA: TGTGCCACGGAGGACAGCGGCGGGTCGCAGCCCCAGCATTTT. The encoded protein is CATEDSGGSQPQHF.

The chain is built from TRBV5-8 and TRBJ2-1, with TRBD2 matching over 15 bases. Germline CDR1 SGHTS, CDR2 YDEGEE. The J segment lost 6 bases and the V segment lost 3 bases, leaving 1 base of the junction unmatched. The CDR3 is 15 amino acids. The CDR3 region has the DNA TGTGCCAGCAGCTCGGGACTAGCGGGGGGCAATGAGCAGTTCTTC. Translated: CASSSGLAGGNEQFF.

The V and J genes are TRBV9 and TRBJ2-2; tentative D call: TRBD1 (6 bases). V was shortened by 0 bases and J by 7 bases, with 13 bases between the two germline ends. CDR1 and CDR2 from the germline V gene are SGDLS and YYNGEE. The CDR3 runs to 15 residues. CDR3 amino acids: CASSVAPGESGELFF. The CDR3 DNA reads as TGTGCCAGCAGCGTAGCTCCAGGGGAGAGCGGGGAGCTGTTTTTT.